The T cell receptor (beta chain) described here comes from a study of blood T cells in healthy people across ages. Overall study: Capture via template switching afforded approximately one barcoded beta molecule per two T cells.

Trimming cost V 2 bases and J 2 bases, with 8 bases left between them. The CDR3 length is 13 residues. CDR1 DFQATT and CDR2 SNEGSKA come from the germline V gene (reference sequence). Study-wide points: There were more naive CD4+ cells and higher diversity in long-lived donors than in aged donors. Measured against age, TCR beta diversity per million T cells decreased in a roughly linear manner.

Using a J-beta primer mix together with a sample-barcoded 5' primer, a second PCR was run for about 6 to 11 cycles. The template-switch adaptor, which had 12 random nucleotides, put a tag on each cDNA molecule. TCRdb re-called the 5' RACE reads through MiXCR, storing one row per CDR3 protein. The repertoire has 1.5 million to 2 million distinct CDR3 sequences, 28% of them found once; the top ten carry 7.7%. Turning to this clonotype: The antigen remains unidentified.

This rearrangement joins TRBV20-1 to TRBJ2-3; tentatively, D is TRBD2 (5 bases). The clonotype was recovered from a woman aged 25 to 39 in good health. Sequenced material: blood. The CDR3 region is CSARLALTDTQYF. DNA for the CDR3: TGCAGTGCTAGACTAGCCCTCACAGATACGCAGTATTTT.